The source of this TCR beta chain is a study of CD8+ T cells in alopecia areata (dated by TCRdb to the late 2010s). At the level of the whole study: The treated patients, all with moderate-to-severe alopecia areata, were enrolled in an open-label pilot trial of oral tofacitinib given at 5 to 10 mg twice daily. RNA was extracted with the PAXgene miRNA kit for fixed scalp, the miRNeasy kit for PBMCs, and the RNeasy kit for mouse skin. Scalp clonality was compared among normal scalp (n=4), patchy alopecia areata scalp (n=8), and alopecia totalis/universalis scalp (n=8). Human TCRbeta sequencing covered scalp tissue and sorted CD4+ and CD8+ peripheral blood T cells from patchy and totalis/universalis alopecia areata patients and healthy controls. TCRbeta CDR3 regions were amplified by immunoSEQ multiplex PCR with 35 Vbeta forward and 13 Jbeta reverse primers. The study used high-throughput TCRbeta sequencing to examine T cell clonal expansion in alopecia areata, in both the C3H/HeJ mouse model and human patients. For the treated patients, the SALT score, which quantifies what percentage of scalp surface area is affected, served as the measure of disease severity. Biopsies were taken from tofacitinib-treated patients at baseline and at 4 and 24 weeks of treatment, and a later scalp biopsy was taken in several of the tofacitinib-treated patients. Tofacitinib was administered for 6 to 18 months, and 6 months of follow-up off drug were then conducted to assess delayed response and recurrence.

Overall study outcomes, separate from this receptor: Because the treated cohort was small and included a single nonresponder, larger studies are needed to assess links between baseline CD8+ expansion and response. Shared TCR sequences between patients were less evident than in mice, which may be partly attributable to HLA diversity in the patient population. During tofacitinib treatment, many expanded lesional clones stuck around in both scalp and blood, and this persistence may partly explain why relapse happens after treatment is stopped. Tofacitinib significantly lowered scalp clonality and the number of expanded CD8+ clones among the top 100 scalp clones. Unlike mouse skin, where gammadelta T cells dominate, normal human skin contains resident alphabeta T cells that get sequenced too, which complicates analysis of the scalp TCR repertoire. Compared with normal scalp, lesional scalp, particularly in alopecia totalis/universalis, had higher clonality and more expanded CD8+ clones, which suggests antigenic drive.

The germline V gene specifies SGHTA as CDR1 and FQGNSA as CDR2. V is pared back by 6 bases and J by 10 bases, with 16 bases lying between the germline termini. Reading from cysteine to phenylalanine, the CDR3 counts 13 amino acids. The CDR3 DNA has 39 bases and is translated from base 1. This clone was detected a few times. There is no known antigen for this receptor. No quality values exist for individual bases; no much larger clone is one base distant. Receptor amplification or capture employed the immunoSEQ multiplex PCR assay. RNA was extracted from all samples and reverse transcribed into cDNA, which served as template for TCR sequencing. SuperScript III was used for first-strand cDNA synthesis, primed with a 2:1 mix of oligo-dT and random hexamers. A synthetic immune receptor repertoire was used to measure amplification bias, and any remaining bias was corrected computationally. As for how the authors treated the data: Raw reads were preprocessed to remove errors, and CDR3 was defined according to IMGT conventions as the region from the conserved cysteine to phenylalanine. To get clonality, Shannon entropy was normalized by log2 of the number of productive unique TCRs and the result was subtracted from 1. CD4 or CD8 identity of scalp clones was inferred by cross-referencing scalp TCRbeta sequences with sorted blood CD4 and CD8 repertoires. The immuneACCESS repertoire file appears here via TCRdb, limited to in-frame rearrangements. These files lack a portion of the clones; in checked studies, under half of the deficit traces to unresolved V genes, and the cause of the others is not known. V and J calls plus clone size are reproduced from that table; the DNA served to infer D and trimming. The sample has some 120,000 clones on record, approximately 60% of them singletons. The leading ten clones occupy around 5.7% of the sample.

The time point label corresponds to: about four weeks on oral tofacitinib. The treatment or condition label of this sample denotes: oral pan-JAK inhibitor, 5-10 mg twice daily. Lesional scalp punch biopsies and peripheral blood were obtained from alopecia areata patients. PBMCs were isolated by density centrifugation and stained for CD3, CD4 and CD8, after which CD4+ and CD8+ T cells were sorted on a FACSAria. The sample in question was CD4+ T cells sorted from blood, obtained at week 4, from a patient treated with tofacitinib. Rearrangement joined TRBV7-2 to TRBJ2-1, with the D gene tentatively TRBD1 or TRBD2, based on 8 matching bases in each. This sequence was found in a human donor with alopecia areata. In nucleotide form, the sequence is TGTGCCAGCAGTCACGGGGGGGACAGGGAGCAGTTCTTC. It translates as CASSHGGDREQFF.